This TCR beta chain is drawn from a study of radiation and T cells in renal cell carcinoma. CDR1 is SGHRS and CDR2 is YFSETQ in the germline V gene. The CDR3 has 14 amino acids. V lost 4 bases and J lost 2, with 12 bases in between. Time point here: blood 2 weeks post-SBRT. Indicated treatment: 15 Gy SBRT to primary tumor, nephrectomy 4 weeks later. This renal cell carcinoma was of the clear cell type. Libraries were prepared by immunoSEQ multiplex PCR; TCRdb keeps only in-frame clonotypes and omits some of them. The repertoire holds 25,000 to 30,000 clones, with roughly 80% as singletons. The TCR originated in a man aged 55 to 69 with renal cell carcinoma. This chain links TRBV5-1 with TRBJ1-1; D is uncertain. The sample here was blood, taken from a patient whose treatment included radiotherapy and nephrectomy. The CDR3 protein is CASSRAQTNTEAFF. In DNA form, the CDR3 reads TGCGCCAGCAGCCGAGCCCAGACCAACACTGAAGCTTTCTTT.